This T cell receptor beta chain is from a study of beta chain features in type 1 diabetes. Across the whole study: Researchers looked at about 110 million sorted cells across all samples.

Study results and caveats: Naive, central memory and regulatory TCRB repertoires appeared more similar among patients than healthy donors. Type 1 diabetes patients showed a moderate but significant shortening of TCRB CDR3s in all four CD4+ subsets.

Remarks on this clone: What it recognizes is unknown. The sample contains more than one DNA sequence encoding this CDR3.

Sequenced material consisted of expressed TCRB transcripts (all of the isolated RNA was reverse transcribed). Libraries were prepared by immunoSEQ multiplex PCR; TCRdb keeps only in-frame clonotypes and omits some of them. The sample includes 200,000 to 300,000 clones, about 20% of them seen just once. The length of the CDR3 is 13 residues. Trimming pared 5 bases from V and 1 base from J, leaving 8 bases between. Germline-derived CDR1 and CDR2 are SGHTA and FQGTGA. What was sequenced was naive CD4+ T cells from blood. The chain carries TRBV7-3 and TRBJ1-1; TRBD1 might be the D (5 bases). The receptor was derived from a woman aged 40-49 years with type 1 diabetes. CDR3 sequence (DNA): TGTGCCAGCAGCCTTACAGGGAACACTGAAGCTTTCTTT. It encodes CASSLTGNTEAFF.